The rows below give T cell receptor beta chains drawn from one sample of a study of T cell changes during pregnancy in multiple sclerosis. Only in-frame clones appear in the TCRdb table, and some are missing; sequencing was by immunoSEQ multiplex PCR. The table includes roughly 59,000 clones, under 95% detected once. The material was CD8+ T cells from peripheral blood mononuclear cells, obtained in the second trimester of pregnancy. The receptors here all came from a female donor with multiple sclerosis, enrolled in a pregnancy study. Both conserved end residues are part of each CDR3. The D gene is left open where the match is weak. The listing skips clone size in some rows; elsewhere it reads once, few, many or a size class.

D: TRBD2; size: once; J: TRBJ2-5; V: TRBV4-1; DNA: TGCGCCAGCAGGGGACTAGCGGGAGAAGAGACCCAGTACTTC; CDR3: CASRGLAGEETQYF
D: .; size: .; J: TRBJ2-1; V: TRBV7-6; DNA: TGTGCCAGCAGCATCACGGAGGGGAGAAATGAGCAGTTCTTC; CDR3: CASSITEGRNEQFF
D: TRBD1; size: .; J: TRBJ1-4; V: TRBV4-3; DNA: TGCGCCAGCAGCCAGTTCGTCGCAGGGGGAGAAGAAAAACTGTTTTTT; CDR3: CASSQFVAGGEEKLFF
D: .; size: .; J: TRBJ1-1; V: TRBV4-1; DNA: TGCGCCAGCAGCCTCGGGGGGGCTGAAGCTTTCTTT; CDR3: CASSLGGAEAFF
D: .; size: once; J: TRBJ2-5; V: TRBV11-1; DNA: TGTGCCAGCAGCTTACAGCGGTGGGAGACCCAGTACTTC; CDR3: CASSLQRWETQYF
D: TRBD1; size: .; J: TRBJ2-3; V: TRBV5-4; DNA: TGTGCCAGCAGCCCATCTGCAGGGGGAACAGATACGCAGTATTTT; CDR3: CASSPSAGGTDTQYF
D: .; size: .; J: TRBJ2-1; V: TRBV9; DNA: TGTGCCAGCAGCGTAGGTTTCCAGAGGTCTGGGGAGCAGTTCTTC; CDR3: CASSVGFQRSGEQFF
D: .; size: .; J: TRBJ1-5; V: TRBV27; DNA: TGTGCCAGCAGTCTCTCTTCTTATCAGCCCCAGCATTTT; CDR3: CASSLSSYQPQHF
D: TRBD1; size: .; J: TRBJ1-1; V: TRBV9; DNA: TGTGCCAGCAGCGGCCAGGGGGAACACACTGAAGCTTTCTTT; CDR3: CASSGQGEHTEAFF
D: .; size: .; J: TRBJ2-1; V: TRBV7-9; DNA: TGTGCCAGCAGCTTTAGGACTATATACAATGAGCAGTTCTTC; CDR3: CASSFRTIYNEQFF
D: .; size: .; J: TRBJ2-7; V: TRBV28; DNA: TGTGCCAGCAGTTTGCCACAGGGCTACGAGCAGTACTTC; CDR3: CASSLPQGYEQYF
D: .; size: .; J: TRBJ2-2; V: TRBV5-4; DNA: TGTGCCAGCAGCTTGGCAGGGGCCATCGGGGAGCTGTTTTTT; CDR3: CASSLAGAIGELFF
D: .; size: .; J: TRBJ2-7; V: TRBV19; DNA: TGTGCCAGTAGTATGGCAGCCCACAGATACGAGCAGTACTTC; CDR3: CASSMAAHRYEQYF
D: .; size: once; J: TRBJ1-5; V: TRBV5-8; DNA: TGTGCCAGCACCCCGGGAGGGGGACGGAGTTACGGTCAGCCCCAGCATTTT; CDR3: CASTPGGGRSYGQPQHF
D: TRBD1; size: .; J: TRBJ1-2; V: TRBV6-5; DNA: TGTGCCAGCAGCGAAACCCCGACAGGGAAGAGGGGCTACACCTTC; CDR3: CASSETPTGKRGYTF
D: TRBD2; size: .; J: TRBJ2-1; V: TRBV7-9; DNA: TGTGCCAGCAGCTTAGGGGGACTAGCCAGGGGTGAGCAGTTCTTC; CDR3: CASSLGGLARGEQFF
D: TRBD1; size: .; J: TRBJ2-5; V: TRBV6-5; DNA: TGTGCCAGCAGCAGCACCGGGACAGGGGGCCAGACCCAGTACTTC; CDR3: CASSSTGTGGQTQYF
D: TRBD2; size: .; J: TRBJ2-7; V: TRBV28; DNA: TGTGCCAGCAGGGGGACAACTAGCGGGACCTCCTACGAGCAGTACTTC; CDR3: CASRGTTSGTSYEQYF
D: TRBD2; size: .; J: TRBJ2-5; V: TRBV13; DNA: TGTGCCAGCAGCCCAGAGGGGACTAGCTTGAGAGAGACCCAGTACTTC; CDR3: CASSPEGTSLRETQYF
D: .; size: .; J: TRBJ1-3; V: TRBV7-8; DNA: TGTGCCAGCAGCTTAAGCAGGGCCCCTGGAAACACCATATATTTT; CDR3: CASSLSRAPGNTIYF
D: .; size: .; J: TRBJ1-5; V: TRBV7-8; DNA: TGTGCCAGCAGCCCCCAGGCAGGGAACAATCAGCCCCAGCATTTT; CDR3: CASSPQAGNNQPQHF
D: TRBD2; size: once; J: TRBJ2-3; V: TRBV15; DNA: TGTGCCACCAGCAGAGCAGCGGGAGAAACCACAGATACGCAGTATTTT; CDR3: CATSRAAGETTDTQYF
D: .; size: once; J: TRBJ2-7; V: TRBV6-1; DNA: TGTGCCAGCAGTGATAGGGGGTACTCCTACGAGCAGTACTTC; CDR3: CASSDRGYSYEQYF
D: TRBD2; size: .; J: TRBJ2-7; V: TRBV7-9; DNA: TGTGCCAGCAGCTTAGTGCGGGAGCGACCTTACGAGCAGTACTTC; CDR3: CASSLVRERPYEQYF
D: .; size: .; J: TRBJ2-1; V: TRBV28; DNA: TGTGCCAGCAGTTCACTACAGGGTACCAATGAGCAGTTCTTC; CDR3: CASSSLQGTNEQFF
D: .; size: .; J: TRBJ2-3; V: TRBV5-1; DNA: TGCGCCAGCAGCTTGGCCGCAGGGGTATCAGATACGCAGTATTTT; CDR3: CASSLAAGVSDTQYF
D: .; size: once; J: TRBJ2-3; V: TRBV18; DNA: TGTGCCAGCTCACCACCTTCGGGGACAGATACGCAGTATTTT; CDR3: CASSPPSGTDTQYF
D: .; size: .; J: TRBJ1-2; V: TRBV15; DNA: TGTGCCACCAGCAGAGATCGAGGGGAGGCGGCTATCTATGGCTACACCTTC; CDR3: CATSRDRGEAAIYGYTF
D: TRBD1; size: .; J: TRBJ2-7; V: TRBV9; DNA: TGTGCCAGCAGCTCATCGGGACAGTACTACGAGCAGTACTTC; CDR3: CASSSSGQYYEQYF
D: TRBD2; size: .; J: TRBJ2-2; V: TRBV19; DNA: TGTGCCAGTAGCACTTGGGGGGGGGCCGGGGAGCTGTTTTTT; CDR3: CASSTWGGAGELFF
D: .; size: few; J: TRBJ1-1; V: TRBV5-1; DNA: TGCGCCAGCAGCTTGGCAGCCTCAGGCCCAAACACTGAAGCTTTCTTT; CDR3: CASSLAASGPNTEAFF
D: TRBD1; size: .; J: TRBJ2-7; V: TRBV4-3; DNA: TGCGCCAGCAGCCAAGGGGACAGCTACGAGCAGTACTTC; CDR3: CASSQGDSYEQYF
D: .; size: .; J: TRBJ2-5; V: TRBV27; DNA: TGTGCCAGCAAGGCGGGCAGGGGGGCGGAGACCCAGTACTTC; CDR3: CASKAGRGAETQYF
D: TRBD1; size: .; J: TRBJ2-7; V: TRBV27; DNA: TGTGCCAGCAGTTCGCTGACAGGGGGCGCCTACGAGCAGTACTTC; CDR3: CASSSLTGGAYEQYF
D: .; size: .; J: TRBJ2-2; V: TRBV27; DNA: TGTGCCAGCAGTTTCTCCAGGGAGGCGGGGGAGCTGTTTTTT; CDR3: CASSFSREAGELFF
D: .; size: .; J: TRBJ2-1; V: TRBV27; DNA: TGTGCCAGCAGTTTATCCGGTCGGGGGTCGGTTTACAATGAGCAGTTCTTC; CDR3: CASSLSGRGSVYNEQFF
D: TRBD1; size: once; J: TRBJ2-7; V: TRBV28; DNA: TGTGCCAGCAGTACCGGAACCTGGACAGGTTCCTACGAGCAGTACTTC; CDR3: CASSTGTWTGSYEQYF
D: .; size: .; J: TRBJ2-1; V: TRBV9; DNA: TGTGCCAGCAGCGTAGGCCCCACTAGTGGAGATGAGCAGTTCTTC; CDR3: CASSVGPTSGDEQFF